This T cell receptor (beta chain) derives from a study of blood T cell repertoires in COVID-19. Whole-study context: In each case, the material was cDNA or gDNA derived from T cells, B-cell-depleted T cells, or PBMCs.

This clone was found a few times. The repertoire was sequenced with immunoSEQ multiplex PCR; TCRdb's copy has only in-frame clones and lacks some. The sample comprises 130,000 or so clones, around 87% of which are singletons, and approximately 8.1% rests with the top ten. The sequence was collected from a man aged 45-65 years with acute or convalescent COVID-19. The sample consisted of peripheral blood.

The CDR3 spells CASSRAHLNTEAFF. Here the CDR3 DNA reads TGTGCCAGCAGTAGAGCTCACTTGAACACTGAAGCTTTCTTT. The rearrangement uses TRBV6-5 and TRBJ1-1; no definite D call. V lost 5 bases, J lost 0 bases, and 10 bases lay in between. The CDR3 loop spans 14 amino acids. The V gene's germline CDR1 is MNHEY and CDR2 SVGAGI.